Below, one T cell receptor (beta chain) is given with its context. There is no known antigen for this receptor. Within one base of it there is no much larger clone, and no base qualities were kept. These data originate in a study of cytomegalovirus exposure and HLA in healthy donors (dated by TCRdb to between 2016 and 2019). For context, the study as a whole: According to an earlier analysis of 587 of the donors, about 180 million T cells yielded 100 million or so unique TCR beta sequences and 250 to 350 Gb of sequence data. Roughly 300 gigabases of sequencing data and around 85 million unique TCR sequences made up an early release that covered about 640 HLA-typed donors. Among the roughly 390 genotyped donors, around 79% belonged to the genetic ancestry cluster associated with self-reported Caucasian donors. The study aimed to test whether cataloging public T cell receptors could reveal signatures of past pathogen exposure. The study profiled the T cell repertoires of around 700 subjects by immunosequencing and related them to cytomegalovirus serostatus. Along with the approximately 650-subject first cohort, a separate validation cohort of over 90 different subjects was used. To predict cytomegalovirus infection status, the study combined high-throughput TCR immunosequencing, statistical association of individual TCRs with disease status, and machine learning. In a later analysis, previously published TCR beta repertoires from hundreds of donors were re-analyzed and high-resolution HLA genotyping was added so that TCR occurrence patterns could be studied. In the later analysis, no new phenotypic data were used to find candidate immune exposures; instead, reliance was placed on TCR beta sequences and their occurrence across donors. An earlier analysis of several hundred of the donors used high-throughput TCR beta sequencing to judge whether each TCR beta V gene segment behaved as functional or pseudogenic. Donor age, sex, ethnicity and CMV serostatus were collected together with the repertoire data. Genome-wide SNP genotypes for about 60% of the roughly 670 donors were used in a later genetic analysis, which treated that subset as a discovery cohort. Every discovery cohort repertoire had been produced on one sequencing platform. Class I and class II HLA loci were covered by the typing at four-digit resolution. The number of typed donors differed by locus: about 629-630 for A, B, C, DRB1 and DQB1; 522 for DQA1; about 600 for DPA1; and roughly 450 for DPB1. Roughly five DR-DQ haplotypes were handled as single units for association and clustering because linkage in the cohort was strong. Among 398 genotyped donors of the cohort, an average of roughly 240,000 unique TCR beta nucleotide sequences were sequenced per donor, roughly 18% of them non-productive. The study at large found these results: A further reported finding was that TCR beta sequences accurately predicted the HLA-A and HLA-B alleles for most subjects in the first cohort. In a later analysis, several top co-occurrence clusters were reported to appear linked to parvovirus B19, influenza, CMV and Epstein-Barr virus. The classifier was reported to diagnose cytomegalovirus status with high specificity and sensitivity in both the original and validation cohorts. This cohort had only TCR beta chains sequenced, and the lack of alpha or paired-chain data limited which features could be detected. CMV serostatus was the only immune exposure information available for the cohort. When HLA alleles, especially DR and DQ, strongly co-occurred, attributing TCR associations to individual alleles was difficult. A few of the identified cytomegalovirus-associated TCR beta chains were confirmed in vitro to be specific for cytomegalovirus antigens. The study gave a list of about 160 TCR beta chains associated with cytomegalovirus. A later analysis found that most CMV-associated TCR beta chains appeared HLA-restricted, with HLA associations seemingly driven largely by CMV exposure. Across donors, most TCR sequences were observed very rarely, whereas some public TCRs were present in many individuals. In a later analysis, TCR association rates were found to vary across HLA loci, with the most associated TCRs seen for DRB1 alleles and the fewest for HLA-C alleles. Because counts were too low, around 17 rarely observed V segments, including chromosome 9 orphons, were left out of the earlier analysis of roughly 600 of the donors. Some IMGT-functional V segments, including TRBV6-2 and TRBV6-3, could not be told apart with the 87-base-pair reads, so those segments were excluded. Compared with equally common non-associated chains, HLA-associated TCR beta chains in a later analysis were more clonally expanded and had lower generation probabilities. In an earlier analysis of some 640 of the donors, most TCR beta V segments were observed in productive rearrangements about 87% or about 30% of the time, broadly matching IMGT annotations. A later genetic analysis associated a missense DCLRE1C variant with V-gene and J-gene trimming of TCR beta chains, and an independent cohort replicated the association. Compared with the approximately 720-donor mean, donors in an Asian-associated ancestry cluster had fewer N-insertions in productive TCRs, according to a later genetic analysis. Because HLA typing was unavailable for some donors at each locus, only the typed subset was used in association tests. The sequencing pipeline was judged likely to have produced a cluster of highly shared sequence variants as a technical artifact. The authors suggested that the approach could potentially be extended to other disease states and immunological phenotypes. Sequencing depth was assumed to be roughly uniform across donors in the presence/absence analyses, though that assumption may not hold. Correlated functional status among segregating V segments might be attributable to linkage disequilibrium, but an unknown experimental factor could not be ruled out. At a false discovery rate of 0.05, a later analysis linked approximately 18,000 TCR beta sequences to specific HLA alleles.

Library preparation employed the immunoSEQ multiplex PCR assay. For the multiplex PCR, a mixture combining 60 forward primers for TCR Vbeta segments and 13 reverse primers for TCR Jbeta segments was used. The CDR3 region of rearranged TCR beta genes was amplified from genomic DNA by a multiplex PCR assay. On the Illumina HiSeq System, the amplified TCR beta libraries were sequenced as 87-base-pair reads. From the authors' description of their analysis: In a later analysis, around 80 million unique TCR beta chains were counted across the 650 to 750 repertoires, and roughly 10 million of these chains were shared by at least two donors. Raw reads were error-corrected and collapsed into unique sequences by a nearest-neighbor algorithm in which closely related sequences were merged to remove PCR and sequencing errors. V, D and J gene segments were assigned by aligning CDR3 sequences to IMGT reference sequences. For a sequence to be retained, a match of at least six nucleotides to both a V gene segment and a J gene segment was required. A rearrangement counted as productive if the CDR3 had no stop codons and remained in frame with V and J, and every other rearrangement counted as non-productive. CDR3 was defined by IMGT convention, running from the second conserved V-encoded cysteine to the conserved J-encoded phenylalanine. In an earlier analysis of around 600 of the donors, sequences lacking an unambiguous match to a single V gene segment were excluded. An earlier analysis of fewer than 750 of the donors called V segments functional above 56.7% productive rearrangements and segregating when the between-donor standard deviation exceeded 5%. To diagnose cytomegalovirus status from the catalog of TCR beta chain sequences, a statistical classification framework was built. In a later analysis, V and J genes were assigned by comparing TCR nucleotide sequences against IMGT/GENE-DB human TR gene sequences. In a later analysis, CDR3 sequences and most-parsimonious VDJ recombination scenarios were assigned using the TCRdist pipeline. In a later analysis, each TCR beta chain was defined by its CDR3 amino acid sequence together with its V-gene family, and reads lacking a unique V-gene family were excluded. In a later analysis, around 650 highly shared, low-generation-probability nucleotide sequences were removed to address suspected cross-contamination and a sequencing artifact. In a later analysis, a clonal expansion index for each public chain was calculated from normalized within-repertoire ranks of inferred template counts. In a later analysis, generation probabilities were computed with a VDJ recombination model fitted to out-of-frame rearrangements, and the resulting probabilities were checked against IGoR. A later analysis scored TCR-TCR, TCR-HLA and TCR-CMV co-occurrence with hypergeometric tests, applying a repertoire-size bias correction to TCR pairs. In a later analysis, false discovery rates were estimated by permuting HLA or CMV assignments 20 times. In a later analysis, co-occurring TCRs were grouped with DBSCAN, and TCRdist sequence similarity was added when clustering was performed within HLA-allele-positive subsets. Repertoires with fewer than 30,000 or more than 120,000 public chains were left out of co-occurrence clustering, as were about 5 repertoires with anomalous nucleotide sharing. TCRdb re-hosts the immuneACCESS table, in-frame sequences only. Its copies lack some clones; in the studies checked, an unresolved V gene accounts for under half of them, and the cause for the rest is not known. V, J and clone size are taken as reported in that table, and D and trimming were inferred from the DNA itself. For this sample the table gives fewer than 200,000 clones, of which just under 80% were detected only once. The top ten hold roughly 1.2% of the sample.

The cohort comprised more than 550 healthy bone marrow donors. At the time of sampling, every cohort member was nominally healthy, though immune exposures that went unrecorded were likely present. The donor tested CMV seronegative and was one of the 352 seronegative cohort members. Each donor provided a peripheral blood sample, and peripheral blood mononuclear cells were used for TCR beta sequencing. Genomic DNA extraction from the blood cell samples was performed with the Qiagen DNeasy Blood Extraction Kit. Trimming takes 5 bases off V and 4 bases off J; junction bases not matched to a gene: 21. The CDR3 measures 20 amino acids from cysteine to phenylalanine. Only the CDR3 region is kept as DNA, spanning 60 bases read in frame from base 1. From a lookup of the germline V gene, CDR1 and CDR2 are SGHVS and FQNEAQ.

This clonotype was obtained from a woman aged 45-60 years in good health and CMV-seronegative. The chain was built from TRBV7-8 and TRBJ2-1; TRBD2 fits 9 bases in the junction. The source material was PBMCs. The encoded CDR3 is CASSKSSGDFRRREYNEQFF. The DNA is as follows: TGTGCCAGCAGCAAATCTAGCGGGGACTTTCGCCGGAGGGAGTACAATGAGCAGTTCTTC.